The clone carrying this TCR beta chain was observed a few times. Its matching antigen is unknown. CDR1 is SEHNR and CDR2 is FQNEAQ in the germline V gene (reference sequence). The CDR3 is made up of 16 amino acids. V shed 5 bases and J shed 3 bases, with 17 bases lying between them. TCRdb reprocessed the reads via MiXCR and lists one record per CDR3 protein. The data contain some 240,000 distinct CDR3 sequences, approximately 17% of them singletons. The data were obtained in a study of T cell repertoires in cytomegalovirus infection. Study as a whole: In public TCR beta signatures, there were indications of both CMV infection and matching HLA type.

General study results and limits: Ex vivo, HLA-C-restricted CMV-specific TCR beta clonotypes prevailed over the rest of the response. Summed frequency of public TCR beta families distinguished CMV carriers with the relevant HLA.

V and J are TRBV7-9 and TRBJ1-3, with a tentative D call TRBD1 (6 bases). This sequence was found in a human donor in good health (CMV status not recorded). Some clones in this sample may be carry-over from other donors' samples. Material: CD8+ T cells from PBMCs. CDR3 amino acids: CASSVRDTQRGNTIYF. The CDR3 nucleotides are TGTGCCAGCAGCGTTCGGGACACCCAACGTGGAAACACCATATATTTT.